The rows below give T cell receptor beta chains drawn from one sample of a study of response to subunit inactivated influenza vaccine. TCRdb processed the RT-PCR reads anew with MiXCR; each CDR3 protein has one entry. Here the sample spans around 320,000 distinct CDR3 sequences, over 20% being singletons. Source: PBMCs from blood, taken approximately 22 months after vaccination. Receptors originate from a man aged 50-75 years who received an inactivated influenza vaccine. The CDR3 runs from the conserved cysteine through the conserved F or W. D genes are given only for firm matches. Size is stated for part of the rows, as once, few or many counts, or as a class when the clone is expanded.

clone_size,v_call,j_call,d_call,cdr3_nt,cdr3_aa
.,TRBV10-3,TRBJ2-7,.,TGTGCCACCGGGGACGCCGTAAATGCCGAGCAGTACTTC,CATGDAVNAEQYF
.,TRBV28,TRBJ1-3,.,TGTGCCAGCAGTTTACAGCTGACGGCGAGCTCTGGAAACACCATATATTTT,CASSLQLTASSGNTIYF
few,TRBV7-9,TRBJ1-1,TRBD1,TGTGCCAGCAGCGACCGACAGGGACTGAACACTGAAGCTTTCTTT,CASSDRQGLNTEAFF
many,TRBV6-2/TRBV6-3,TRBJ1-2,.,TGTGCCAGCAGTCTCCGGGAAAACTATGGCTACACCTTC,CASSLRENYGYTF
few,TRBV5-6,TRBJ2-3,.,TGTGCCAGCAGCTTGGCCAGGGCGGTAGATACGCAGTATTTT,CASSLARAVDTQYF
.,TRBV27,TRBJ2-6,.,TGTGCCAGCAGTCCCATAAGCTCTGGGGCCAACGTCCTGACTTTC,CASSPISSGANVLTF
.,TRBV6-1,TRBJ2-1,TRBD1,TGTGCCAGCAGCCCGGGACAGGGGGTCTATGAGCAGTTCTTC,CASSPGQGVYEQFF
.,TRBV7-2,TRBJ2-3,.,TGTGCCAGCAGCTTAGCGGGGGGACCTAGCACAGATACGCAGTATTTT,CASSLAGGPSTDTQYF
.,TRBV19,TRBJ1-2,TRBD1,TGTGCCAGCGACGGCCGGGACAGTCGATCTGGCTACACCTTC,CASDGRDSRSGYTF
few,TRBV7-2,TRBJ2-6,.,TGTGCCAGCGCTCGAGACTCTGGGGCCAACGTCCTGACTTTC,CASARDSGANVLTF
few,TRBV4-3,TRBJ2-1,.,TGCGCCAGCAGCTACCGAGCGGTCAATGAGCAGTTCTTC,CASSYRAVNEQFF
.,TRBV7-9,TRBJ1-2,TRBD1,TGTGCCAGCAGCTGGGACAGAGACTACACCTTC,CASSWDRDYTF
.,TRBV21-1,TRBJ1-6,.,TGTGCCAGCAGCAAATTGGAAGACAAGAACGATAATTCACCCCTCCACTTT,CASSKLEDKNDNSPLHF
.,TRBV10-3,TRBJ2-1,.,TGTGCCATCAGTGTCAACAGCTACAATGAGCAGTTCTTC,CAISVNSYNEQFF